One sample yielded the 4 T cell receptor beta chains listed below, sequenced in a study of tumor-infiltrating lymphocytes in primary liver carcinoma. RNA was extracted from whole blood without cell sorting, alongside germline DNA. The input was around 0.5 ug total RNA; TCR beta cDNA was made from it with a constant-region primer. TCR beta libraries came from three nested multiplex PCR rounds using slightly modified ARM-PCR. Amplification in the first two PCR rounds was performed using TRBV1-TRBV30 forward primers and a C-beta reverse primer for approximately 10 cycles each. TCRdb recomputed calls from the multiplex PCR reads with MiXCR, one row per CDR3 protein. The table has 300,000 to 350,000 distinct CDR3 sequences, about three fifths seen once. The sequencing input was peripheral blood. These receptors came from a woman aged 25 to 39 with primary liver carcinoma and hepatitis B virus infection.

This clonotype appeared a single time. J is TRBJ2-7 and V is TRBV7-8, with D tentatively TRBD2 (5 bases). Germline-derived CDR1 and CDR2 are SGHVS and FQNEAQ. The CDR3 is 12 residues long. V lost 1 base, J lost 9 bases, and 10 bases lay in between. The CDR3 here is CASSLGPGVQYF. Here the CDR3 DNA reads TGTGCCAGCAGCTTAGGTCCCGGGGTGCAGTACTTC.

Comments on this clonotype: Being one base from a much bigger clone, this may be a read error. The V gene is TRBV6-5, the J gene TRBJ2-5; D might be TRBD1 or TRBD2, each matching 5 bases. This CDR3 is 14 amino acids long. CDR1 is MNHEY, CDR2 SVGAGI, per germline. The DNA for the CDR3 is TGTGTCAGCAGTTACGACGCGAGGGGTCTGACCCAGTACTTC. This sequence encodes CVSSYDARGLTQYF.

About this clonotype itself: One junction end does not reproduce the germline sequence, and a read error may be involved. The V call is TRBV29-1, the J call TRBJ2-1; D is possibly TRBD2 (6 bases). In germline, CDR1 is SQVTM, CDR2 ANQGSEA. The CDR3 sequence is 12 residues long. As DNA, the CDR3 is TGCAGCGTTACTAGCAGGAGCAATAAGCAGTTCTTC. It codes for CSVTSRSNKQFF.

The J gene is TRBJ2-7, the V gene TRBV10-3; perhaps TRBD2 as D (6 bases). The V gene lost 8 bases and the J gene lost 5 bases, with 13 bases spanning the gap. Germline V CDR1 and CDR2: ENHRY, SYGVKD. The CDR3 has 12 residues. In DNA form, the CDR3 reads TGTGCCATCGGGGTAACGGGAGACGAGCAGTACTTC. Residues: CAIGVTGDEQYF.